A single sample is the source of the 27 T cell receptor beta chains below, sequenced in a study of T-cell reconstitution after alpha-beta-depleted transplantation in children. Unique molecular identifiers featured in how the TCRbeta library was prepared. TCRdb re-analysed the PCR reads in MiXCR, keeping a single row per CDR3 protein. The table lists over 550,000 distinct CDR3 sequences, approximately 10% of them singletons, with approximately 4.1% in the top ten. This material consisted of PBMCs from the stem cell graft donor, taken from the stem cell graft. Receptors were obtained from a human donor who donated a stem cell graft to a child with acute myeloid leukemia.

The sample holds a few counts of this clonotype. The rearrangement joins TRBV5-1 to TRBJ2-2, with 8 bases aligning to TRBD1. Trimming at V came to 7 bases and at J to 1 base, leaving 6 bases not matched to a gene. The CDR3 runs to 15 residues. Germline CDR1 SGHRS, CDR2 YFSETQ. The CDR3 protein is CASSNRGKNTGELFF. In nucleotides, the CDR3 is TGCGCCAGCTCAAACAGGGGGAAGAACACCGGGGAGCTGTTTTTT.

CDR3 coding DNA: TGCGCCAGCAGCTTGGGCTTAGCGGGAAGTCCTGGTCGAGGTATCCAAGAGACCCAGTACTTC. Its translation is CASSLGLAGSPGRGIQETQYF. The chain recombines TRBV5-1 with TRBJ2-5; 8 bases are shared with TRBD2. Per the germline V gene, CDR1 is SGHRS and CDR2 is YFSETQ. The junction had 20 bases not matched to a gene; V was cut back by 0 bases and J by 1 base. CDR3 size: 21 residues.

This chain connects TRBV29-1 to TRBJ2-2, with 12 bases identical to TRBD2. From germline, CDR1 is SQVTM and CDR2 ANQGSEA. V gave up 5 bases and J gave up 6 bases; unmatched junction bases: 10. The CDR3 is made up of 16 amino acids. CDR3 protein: CSVSGGASGRAGELFF. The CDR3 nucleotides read TGCAGCGTTTCGGGGGGGGCTAGCGGGAGGGCCGGGGAGCTGTTTTTT.

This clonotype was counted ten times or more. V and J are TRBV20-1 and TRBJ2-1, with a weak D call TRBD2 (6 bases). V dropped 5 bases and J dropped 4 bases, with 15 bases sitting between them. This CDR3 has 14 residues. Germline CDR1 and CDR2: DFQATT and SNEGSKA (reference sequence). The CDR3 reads CSALISGRYNEQFF. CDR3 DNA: TGCAGTGCTCTCATTAGCGGCCGGTACAATGAGCAGTTCTTC.

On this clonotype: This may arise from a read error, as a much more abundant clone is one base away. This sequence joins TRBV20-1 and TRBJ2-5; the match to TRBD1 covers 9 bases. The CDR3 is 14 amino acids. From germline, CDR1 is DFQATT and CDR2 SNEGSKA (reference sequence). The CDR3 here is CGARRDRAKETQYF. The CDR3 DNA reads TGCGGTGCTAGACGGGACAGGGCAAAAGAGACCCAGTACTTC.

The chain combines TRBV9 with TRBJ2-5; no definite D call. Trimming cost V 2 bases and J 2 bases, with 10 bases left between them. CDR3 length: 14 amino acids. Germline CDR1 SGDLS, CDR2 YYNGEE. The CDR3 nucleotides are TGTGCCAGCAGCGTTGGTTGGATTCAAGAGACCCAGTACTTC. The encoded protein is CASSVGWIQETQYF.

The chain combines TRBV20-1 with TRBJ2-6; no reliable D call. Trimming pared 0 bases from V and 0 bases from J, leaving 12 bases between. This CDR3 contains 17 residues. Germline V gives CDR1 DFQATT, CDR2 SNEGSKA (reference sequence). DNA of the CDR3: TGCAGTGCTAGAGACCACCTAACGAGCTCTGGGGCCAACGTCCTGACTTTC. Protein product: CSARDHLTSSGANVLTF.

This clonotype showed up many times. Written as DNA, the CDR3 is TGTGCCAGCAGGGGCAGTTTAGTAGATACGCAGTATTTT. Amino acids: CASRGSLVDTQYF. The J gene is TRBJ2-3, the V gene TRBV6-5; no clear D. Germline V gene sequence: CDR1 MNHEY, CDR2 SVGAGI. The CDR3 has 13 amino acids. Trimming took 6 bases from V and 5 from J, leaving 12 bases between them.

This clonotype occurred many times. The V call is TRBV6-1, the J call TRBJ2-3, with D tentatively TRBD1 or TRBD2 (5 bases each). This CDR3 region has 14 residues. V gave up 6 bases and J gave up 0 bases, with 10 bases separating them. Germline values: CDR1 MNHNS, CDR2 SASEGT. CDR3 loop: CASSLWGSTDTQYF. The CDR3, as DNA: TGTGCCAGCAGCCTTTGGGGGAGCACAGATACGCAGTATTTT.

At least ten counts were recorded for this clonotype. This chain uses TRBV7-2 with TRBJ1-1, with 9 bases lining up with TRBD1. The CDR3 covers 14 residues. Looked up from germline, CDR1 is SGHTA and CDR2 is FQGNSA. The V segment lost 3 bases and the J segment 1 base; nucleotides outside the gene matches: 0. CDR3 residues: CASSLDRGNTEAFF. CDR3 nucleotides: TGTGCCAGCAGCTTGGACAGGGGGAACACTGAAGCTTTCTTT.

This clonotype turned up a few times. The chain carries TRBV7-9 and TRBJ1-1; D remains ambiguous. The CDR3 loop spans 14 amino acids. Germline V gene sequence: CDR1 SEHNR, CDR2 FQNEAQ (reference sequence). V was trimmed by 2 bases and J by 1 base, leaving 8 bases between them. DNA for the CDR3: TGTGCCAGCAGCTTAACCTTGTGGAACACTGAAGCTTTCTTT. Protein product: CASSLTLWNTEAFF.

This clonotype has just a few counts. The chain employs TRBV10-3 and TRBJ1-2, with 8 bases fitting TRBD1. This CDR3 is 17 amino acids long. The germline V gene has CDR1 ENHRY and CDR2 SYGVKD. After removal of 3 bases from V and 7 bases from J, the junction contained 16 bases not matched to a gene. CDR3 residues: CAISEMIGTGGSAGYTF. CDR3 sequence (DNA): TGTGCCATCAGTGAAATGATAGGGACAGGCGGGTCGGCTGGCTACACCTTC.

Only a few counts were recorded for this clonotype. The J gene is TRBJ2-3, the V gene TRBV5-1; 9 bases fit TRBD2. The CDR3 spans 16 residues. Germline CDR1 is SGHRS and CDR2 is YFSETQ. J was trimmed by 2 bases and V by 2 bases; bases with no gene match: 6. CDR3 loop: CASSFGTSTVTDTQYF. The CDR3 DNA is TGCGCCAGCAGCTTCGGGACTAGCACTGTCACAGATACGCAGTATTTT.

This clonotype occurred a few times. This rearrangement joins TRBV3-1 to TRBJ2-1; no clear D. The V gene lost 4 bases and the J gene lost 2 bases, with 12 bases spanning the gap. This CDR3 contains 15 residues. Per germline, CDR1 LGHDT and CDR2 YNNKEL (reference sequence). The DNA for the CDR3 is TGTGCCAGCAGCCCACGCGGAGACGCCTACAATGAGCAGTTCTTC. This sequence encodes CASSPRGDAYNEQFF.

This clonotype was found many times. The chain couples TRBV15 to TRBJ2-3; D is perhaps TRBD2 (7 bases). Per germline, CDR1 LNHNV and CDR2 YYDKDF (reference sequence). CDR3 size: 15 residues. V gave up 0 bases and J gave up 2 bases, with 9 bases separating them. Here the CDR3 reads CATSRDRGATDTQYF. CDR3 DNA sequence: TGTGCCACCAGCAGAGATCGGGGGGCCACAGATACGCAGTATTTT. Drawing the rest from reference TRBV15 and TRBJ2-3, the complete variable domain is DAMVIQNPRYQVTQFGKPVTLSCSQTLNHNVMYWYQQKSSQAPKLLFHYYDKDFNNEADTPDNFQSRRPNTSFCFLDIRSPGLGDTAMYLCATSRDRGATDTQYFGPGTRLTVL.

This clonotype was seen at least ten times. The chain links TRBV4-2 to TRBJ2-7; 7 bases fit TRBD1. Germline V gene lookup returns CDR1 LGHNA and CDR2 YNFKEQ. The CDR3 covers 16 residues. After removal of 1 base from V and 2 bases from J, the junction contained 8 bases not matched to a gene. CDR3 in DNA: TGTGCCAGCAGCCAAGCGGAAGGACAGGTTGCCTACGAGCAGTACTTC. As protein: CASSQAEGQVAYEQYF.

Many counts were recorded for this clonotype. As DNA, the CDR3 is TGTGCCATCAGTGGGTTACAGGGGGGCGAGCAGTACTTC. Translated: CAISGLQGGEQYF. The chain uses TRBV10-3 and TRBJ2-7, with TRBD1 matching 8 bases. The trim removed 4 bases at V and 6 bases at J, leaving 5 bases unmatched. There are 13 residues in the CDR3. Germline V gives CDR1 ENHRY, CDR2 SYGVKD.

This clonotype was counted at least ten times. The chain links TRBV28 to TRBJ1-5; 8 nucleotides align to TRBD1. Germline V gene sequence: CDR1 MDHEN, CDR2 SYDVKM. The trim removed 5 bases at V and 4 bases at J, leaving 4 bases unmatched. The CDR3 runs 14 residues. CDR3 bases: TGTGCCAGCAGTCAGACAGGGGTAAATCAGCCCCAGCATTTT. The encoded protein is CASSQTGVNQPQHF.

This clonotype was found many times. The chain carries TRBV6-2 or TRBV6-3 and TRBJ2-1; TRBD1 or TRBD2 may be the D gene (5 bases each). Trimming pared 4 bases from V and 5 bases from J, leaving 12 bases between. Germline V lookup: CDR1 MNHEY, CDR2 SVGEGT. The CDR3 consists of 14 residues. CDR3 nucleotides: TGTGCCAGCAGTTCCCCGGGGCTCCACAATGAGCAGTTCTTC. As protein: CASSSPGLHNEQFF.

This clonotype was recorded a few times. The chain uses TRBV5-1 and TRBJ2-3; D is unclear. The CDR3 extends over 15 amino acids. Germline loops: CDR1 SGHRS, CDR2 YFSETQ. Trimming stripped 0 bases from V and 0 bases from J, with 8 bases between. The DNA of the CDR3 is TGCGCCAGCAGCTTGGGGAGCCCTAGCACAGATACGCAGTATTTT. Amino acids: CASSLGSPSTDTQYF.

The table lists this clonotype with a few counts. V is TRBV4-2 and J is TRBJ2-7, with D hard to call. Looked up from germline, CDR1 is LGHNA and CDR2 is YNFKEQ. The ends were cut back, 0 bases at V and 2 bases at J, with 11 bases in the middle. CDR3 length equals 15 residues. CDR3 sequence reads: CASSQDSADAYEQYF. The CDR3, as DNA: TGTGCCAGCAGCCAAGACTCAGCTGATGCCTACGAGCAGTACTTC.

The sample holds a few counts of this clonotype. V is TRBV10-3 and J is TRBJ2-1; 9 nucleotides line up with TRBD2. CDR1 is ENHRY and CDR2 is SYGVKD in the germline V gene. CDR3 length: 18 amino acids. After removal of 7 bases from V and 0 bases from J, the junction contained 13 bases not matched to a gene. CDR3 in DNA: TGTGCCATCATCCTGACTAGCGGAGGGCCGAGCTCCTACAATGAGCAGTTCTTC. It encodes CAIILTSGGPSSYNEQFF.

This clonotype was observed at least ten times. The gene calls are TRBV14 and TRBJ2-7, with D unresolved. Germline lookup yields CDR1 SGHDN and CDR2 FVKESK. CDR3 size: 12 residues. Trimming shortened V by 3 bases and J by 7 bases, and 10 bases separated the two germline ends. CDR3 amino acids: CASSHSVGEQYF. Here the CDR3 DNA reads TGTGCCAGCAGCCACTCTGTGGGGGAGCAGTACTTC.

In nucleotides, the CDR3 is TGCAGTGCTACAGGGGCACAGGGTTTAGGTACGGACGAGCAGTACTTC. It yields the protein CSATGAQGLGTDEQYF. This rearrangement joins TRBV20-1 to TRBJ2-7; D may be TRBD1 (6 bases). The ends were cut back, 4 bases at V and 5 bases at J, with 24 bases in the middle. In germline, CDR1 is DFQATT, CDR2 SNEGSKA (reference sequence). The CDR3 consists of 16 residues.

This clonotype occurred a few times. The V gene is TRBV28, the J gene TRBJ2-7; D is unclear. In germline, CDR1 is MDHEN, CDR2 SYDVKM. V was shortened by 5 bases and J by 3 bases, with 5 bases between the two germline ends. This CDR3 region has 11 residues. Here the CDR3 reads CASSRYYEQYF. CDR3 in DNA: TGTGCCAGCAGTCGATACTACGAGCAGTACTTC. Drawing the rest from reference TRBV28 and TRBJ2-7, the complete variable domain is DVKVTQSSRYLVKRTGEKVFLECVQDMDHENMFWYRQDPGLGLRLIYFSYDVKMKEKGDIPEGYSVSREKKERFSLILESASTNQTSMYLCASSRYYEQYFGPGTRLTVT.

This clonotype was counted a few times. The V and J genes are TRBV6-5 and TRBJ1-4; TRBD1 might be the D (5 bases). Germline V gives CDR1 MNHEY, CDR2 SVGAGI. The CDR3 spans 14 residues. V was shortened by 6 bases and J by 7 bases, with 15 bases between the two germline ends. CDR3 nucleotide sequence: TGTGCCAGCAGCCCCGACTGGGGGAGTGAAAAACTGTTTTTT. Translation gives CASSPDWGSEKLFF.

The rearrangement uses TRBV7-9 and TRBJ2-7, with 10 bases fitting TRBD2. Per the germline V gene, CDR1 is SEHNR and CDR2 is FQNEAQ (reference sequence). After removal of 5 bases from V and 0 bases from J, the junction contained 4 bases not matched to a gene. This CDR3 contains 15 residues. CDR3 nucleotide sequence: TGTGCCAGCAGCCCCGGGACTAGCGACTCCTACGAGCAGTACTTC. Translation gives CASSPGTSDSYEQYF.